This is a list of T cell receptor beta chains from one sample in a study of blood T cell repertoires in COVID-19. TCRdb keeps only in-frame clones here, not all; method: immunoSEQ multiplex PCR. The sample has about 310,000 clones; about 90% are singletons. The sample consisted of peripheral blood. These receptors were collected from a woman aged 50 to 65 who had recovered from COVID-19. CDR3s include the opening cysteine and the closing phenylalanine or tryptophan. D genes are given only for firm matches. Clone size, where shown, is once, few, many, or a class for clones that have expanded.

d_call j_call clone_size v_call cdr3_aa cdr3_nt
NA TRBJ2-7 NA TRBV6-2/TRBV6-3 CASSVGHLAYEQYF TGTGCCAGCAGTGTGGGACATCTCGCCTACGAGCAGTACTTC
NA TRBJ2-2 NA TRBV6-5 CASSWGTTNTGELFF TGTGCCAGCAGTTGGGGGACAACGAACACCGGGGAGCTGTTTTTT
NA TRBJ2-7 NA TRBV6-4 CASRKRPGLHEQYF TGTGCCAGCAGGAAACGGCCAGGGTTACACGAGCAGTACTTC
NA TRBJ2-2 once TRBV28 CASRPAGTPNTGELFF TGTGCCAGCAGGCCAGCCGGGACACCCAACACCGGGGAGCTGTTTTTT
TRBD1 TRBJ2-5 NA TRBV5-1 CASSFSGTGLETQYF TGCGCCAGCAGCTTCTCGGGGACAGGGCTAGAGACCCAGTACTTC
TRBD1 TRBJ1-5 NA TRBV19 CASSTSGTGRRNQPQHF TGTGCCAGTAGTACTTCCGGGACAGGGAGGCGCAATCAGCCCCAGCATTTT
TRBD2 TRBJ2-3 NA TRBV18 CASSRSLGTSAEAADTQYF TGTGCCAGCTCACGTAGCCTCGGGACTAGCGCAGAAGCGGCAGATACGCAGTATTTT
NA TRBJ1-1 NA TRBV4-2 CASSQDREEEAFF TGTGCCAGCAGCCAAGACAGGGAAGAAGAAGCTTTCTTT
NA TRBJ1-6 NA TRBV18 CASSPLGGNSPLHF TGTGCCAGCTCACCTCTCGGCGGCAATTCACCCCTCCACTTT
NA TRBJ2-2 NA TRBV24-1 CATSDPDYLRSGELFF TGTGCCACCAGTGATCCTGACTACCTTAGGAGCGGGGAGCTGTTTTTT
NA TRBJ1-5 NA TRBV18 CASSPRRGGYQPQHF TGTGCCAGCTCACCGCGGCGGGGGGGGTATCAGCCCCAGCATTTT
NA TRBJ2-3 NA TRBV7-7 CASSLSVLYTDTQYF TGTGCTAGCAGCCTTAGCGTACTATACACAGATACGCAGTATTTT
NA TRBJ1-2 once TRBV7-6 CASSLASRFGEYGYTF TGTGCCAGCAGCTTAGCGTCTCGTTTCGGGGAATATGGCTACACCTTC
TRBD1 TRBJ2-7 once TRBV28 CASSPGGQGSGEQYF TGTGCCAGCAGCCCGGGGGGACAGGGATCGGGGGAGCAGTACTTC
TRBD1 TRBJ1-2 NA TRBV7-9 CASSADGTGDDYTF TGTGCCAGCAGCGCAGACGGGACAGGAGATGACTACACCTTC
NA TRBJ2-2 NA TRBV19 CASSHYSDGELFF TGTGCCAGTAGTCACTACTCCGACGGGGAGCTGTTTTTT